These 19 T cell receptor beta chains were sequenced from one sample in a study of chemoradiotherapy in HPV16-positive cancers. The method was immunoSEQ multiplex PCR; TCRdb's version includes in-frame clones alone and lacks a portion of them. Among 8,000 or so clones listed, about three quarters were seen once. The specimen was obtained from a patient who underwent chemoradiotherapy. The source is a human donor with HPV-associated anogenital cancer.

This clone showed up just once. This chain uses TRBV10-3 with TRBJ2-2; 11 bases agree with TRBD1. This CDR3 has 16 residues. CDR1 and CDR2 from the germline V gene are ENHRY and SYGVKD. Germline trimming cut 3 bases from V and 7 bases from J; bases unmatched to any gene: 7. In nucleotides, the CDR3 is TGTGCCATCAGTGAACGGGACAGGGGGGTCGGCGGGGAGCTGTTTTTT. Translation gives CAISERDRGVGGELFF.

The J gene is TRBJ2-1, the V gene TRBV7-2, with D maybe TRBD1 (5 bases). This CDR3 region has 12 residues. Germline CDR1 SGHTA, CDR2 FQGNSA. V was clipped by 6 bases and J by 8 bases, with 11 bases between them. The CDR3 spells CASRGRWDEQFF. The CDR3 DNA reads as TGTGCCAGCAGGGGGCGCTGGGATGAGCAGTTCTTC.

The V and J genes are TRBV14 and TRBJ1-2; D might be TRBD1 (5 bases). CDR1 SGHDN and CDR2 FVKESK come from the germline V gene. The V end lost 3 bases, the J end lost 6 bases, and 11 bases lay between the germline ends. The CDR3 totals 13 residues. CDR3 DNA sequence: TGTGCCAGCAGCCAGGCAGGGATCCATGGCTACACCTTC. This encodes CASSQAGIHGYTF. Together with reference TRBV14 and TRBJ1-2, the CDR3 gives the full variable domain: EAGVTQFPSHSVIEKGQTVTLRCDPISGHDNLYWYRRVMGKEIKFLLHFVKESKQDESGMPNNRFLAERTGGTYSTLKVQPAELEDSGVYFCASSQAGIHGYTFGSGTRLTVV.

The rearrangement uses TRBV7-2 and TRBJ1-6; D is unresolved. The CDR3 contains 15 residues. V lost 1 base, J lost 10 bases, and 14 bases lay in between. In germline, CDR1 is SGHTA, CDR2 FQGNSA. The CDR3 loop is CASSLGLGGRSPLHF. CDR3 nucleotide sequence: TGTGCCAGCAGCTTAGGTCTGGGAGGAAGGTCACCCCTCCACTTT. Looking up the rest from reference TRBV7-2 and TRBJ1-6 gives the full variable domain: GAGVSQSPSNKVTEKGKDVELRCDPISGHTALYWYRQSLGQGLEFLIYFQGNSAPDKSGLPSDRFSAERTGGSVSTLTIQRTQQEDSAVYLCASSLGLGGRSPLHFGNGTRLTVT.

The chain joins TRBV5-1 to TRBJ1-2; D ambiguous. This CDR3 is built from 13 residues. Trimming stripped 2 bases from V and 3 bases from J, with 8 bases between. Germline CDR1 reads SGHRS; CDR2 reads YFSETQ. The CDR3, as DNA: TGCGCCAGCAGCTTAGGATGGGACTATGGCTACACCTTC. This encodes CASSLGWDYGYTF.

The chain links TRBV9 to TRBJ1-3; TRBD1 matches at 8 bases. CDR3 length: 15 amino acids. The V segment lost 4 bases and the J segment 0 bases; nucleotides outside the gene matches: 3. The germline CDR1 and CDR2 sequences are SGDLS and YYNGEE. For the CDR3, the DNA is TGTGCCAGCAGCCCCGGGACAGGCTCTGGAAACACCATATATTTT. It encodes CASSPGTGSGNTIYF.

Written as DNA, the CDR3 is TGCGCCAGCAGCTTGGCCGGACAGGGAGTTAACTATGGCTACACCTTC. Translated: CASSLAGQGVNYGYTF. The V call is TRBV5-1, the J call TRBJ1-2; TRBD1 matches 8 bases. CDR1 is SGHRS, CDR2 YFSETQ, per germline. The J segment lost 1 base and the V segment lost 0 bases, leaving 5 bases of the junction unmatched. The CDR3 sequence is 16 residues long. Full variable domain (outside the CDR3, taken from reference TRBV5-1 and TRBJ1-2): KAGVTQTPRYLIKTRGQQVTLSCSPISGHRSVSWYQQTPGQGLQFLFEYFSETQRNKGNFPGRFSGRQFSNSRSEMNVSTLELGDSALYLCASSLAGQGVNYGYTFGSGTRLTVV.

In this sample, this clone turned up a few times. The chain joins TRBV30 to TRBJ1-2; no firm D call. The CDR3 has 12 amino acids. Between the trimmed V and J ends, which lost 0 bases and 3 bases, there was a span of 5 bases. From germline, CDR1 is GTSNPN and CDR2 SVGIG (reference sequence). CDR3 nucleotides: TGTGCCTGGAGTGTACTAGACTATGGCTACACCTTC. Its protein is CAWSVLDYGYTF.

The chain is built from TRBV27 and TRBJ2-7; 7 positions agree with TRBD1. The trim removed 3 bases at V and 0 bases at J, leaving 5 bases unmatched. This CDR3 region has 15 residues. Germline V CDR1 and CDR2: MNHEY, SMNVEV (reference sequence). CDR3 region: CASSFGTASSYEQYF. The DNA of the CDR3 is TGTGCCAGCAGTTTTGGGACAGCGAGCTCCTACGAGCAGTACTTC.

The V call is TRBV6-4, the J call TRBJ2-6, with D possibly being TRBD2 (7 bases). Trimming took 5 bases from V and 0 from J, leaving 11 bases between them. CDR3 length: 16 amino acids. Germline lookup yields CDR1 MRHNA and CDR2 SNTAGT. CDR3: CASSPGGPSGANVLTF. CDR3 DNA: TGTGCCAGCAGTCCGGGGGGCCCCTCTGGGGCCAACGTCCTGACTTTC.

This sequence joins TRBV9 and TRBJ1-1, with TRBD1 matching 8 bases. With V trimmed by 4 bases and J by 3 bases, 8 bases remained unmatched. This CDR3 contains 15 residues. CDR1 SGDLS and CDR2 YYNGEE come from the germline V gene. CDR3 DNA sequence: TGTGCCAGCAGCACGACCTCGGACAGGGACACTGAAGCTTTCTTT. It encodes CASSTTSDRDTEAFF.

This clone showed up just a few times. The rearrangement links TRBV5-1 to TRBJ2-5; TRBD1 matches at 7 bases. Germline values: CDR1 SGHRS, CDR2 YFSETQ. This CDR3 has 15 residues. J was trimmed by 4 bases and V by 4 bases; bases with no gene match: 10. The CDR3 DNA reads TGCGCCAGCAGCGCCGGACAGGTCTGGGGAGAGACCCAGTACTTC. It yields the protein CASSAGQVWGETQYF.

This chain links TRBV18 with TRBJ2-3, with D possibly TRBD1 on 6 matching bases. The CDR3 spans 16 residues. Trimming removed 7 bases at V and 5 bases at J, with 22 bases between. Germline V CDR1 and CDR2: KGHSH, LQKENI. The CDR3 reads CASYHSGQGRKDTQYF. CDR3 bases: TGTGCCAGCTACCACTCAGGGCAGGGGCGTAAAGATACGCAGTATTTT. Full variable domain (outside the CDR3, taken from reference TRBV18 and TRBJ2-3): NAGVMQNPRHLVRRRGQEARLRCSPMKGHSHVYWYRQLPEEGLKFMVYLQKENIIDESGMPKERFSAEFPKEGPSILRIQQVVRGDSAAYFCASYHSGQGRKDTQYFGPGTRLTVL.

The gene calls are TRBV9 and TRBJ1-1; D not resolved. Germline CDR1 and CDR2: SGDLS and YYNGEE. The CDR3 has 14 amino acids. Trimming cost V 0 bases and J 1 base, with 7 bases left between them. The CDR3 DNA is TGTGCCAGCAGCGTAGGTTGGACGAACACTGAAGCTTTCTTT. It specifies CASSVGWTNTEAFF.

The chain combines TRBV4-3 with TRBJ1-6; possible D gene TRBD1, 6 bases. CDR3 size: 15 residues. V shed 4 bases and J shed 5 bases, with 12 bases lying between them. Looked up from germline, CDR1 is LGHNA and CDR2 is YSLEER. The CDR3 DNA reads as TGCGCCAGCAGCCTCGGGGCAGGGGATAATTCACCCCTCCACTTT. Amino acid sequence: CASSLGAGDNSPLHF.

This rearrangement joins TRBV9 to TRBJ1-2; D not certain. The CDR3 runs 13 residues. V lost 4 bases, J lost 6 bases, and 13 bases lay in between. Germline values: CDR1 SGDLS, CDR2 YYNGEE. CDR3 DNA sequence: TGTGCCAGCAGCTCTGCAGGAGGTCATGGCTACACCTTC. Translation gives CASSSAGGHGYTF.

This chain connects TRBV7-9 to TRBJ1-6; no definite D call. V lost 7 bases and J 11 bases, leaving 15 bases between the germline ends. The CDR3 spans 13 residues. The germline V gene encodes CDR1 SEHNR and CDR2 FQNEAQ (reference sequence). The CDR3: CASTLDGTAPLHF. The CDR3 DNA reads TGTGCCAGCACATTAGACGGCACGGCACCCCTCCACTTT.

The chain is built from TRBV30 and TRBJ2-5; TRBD1 or TRBD2 may be the D gene (6 bases each). V lost 0 bases and J lost 5, with 16 bases in between. CDR3 length: 15 residues. Germline lookup yields CDR1 GTSNPN and CDR2 SVGIG (reference sequence). DNA of the CDR3: TGTGCCTGGAGTGTTAGGGGGATTCGGGGGGAGACCCAGTACTTC. Protein product: CAWSVRGIRGETQYF.

This chain joins TRBV4-2 and TRBJ2-2, with a tentative D call TRBD2 (6 bases). CDR3 length: 18 amino acids. V was cut by 0 bases and J by 2 bases, with 16 bases left in between. Germline CDR1 LGHNA, CDR2 YNFKEQ. The CDR3 spells CASSQDLRLGSNTGELFF. CDR3 nucleotides: TGTGCCAGCAGCCAAGATTTGAGACTAGGAAGTAACACCGGGGAGCTGTTTTTT.